This T cell receptor beta chain derives from a study of T cells in Graves' hyperthyroidism and ophthalmopathy. The junction had 6 bases not matched to a gene; V was cut back by 6 bases and J by 6 bases. The CDR3 has 14 amino acids. Researchers took RNA transcripts and amplified the TCR beta CDR3 regions from them. First-round RT-PCR with HTBI primers amplified the TCR CDR3 region. TCRdb reprocessed the multiplex PCR reads via MiXCR and lists one record per CDR3 protein. The sample has hundreds of thousands of distinct CDR3 sequences, roughly 40% seen once. This clonotype was picked up a small number of times.

Sequences were obtained from blood. V is TRBV12-3 or TRBV12-4 and J is TRBJ1-5; the match to TRBD1 covers 9 bases. The origin of this receptor is a man aged 18-30 years with Graves' hyperthyroidism. CDR3 nucleotides: TGTGCCAGCAGGGGGACAGGGAGTAGTCAGCCCCAGCATTTT. Protein: CASRGTGSSQPQHF.